These T cell receptor beta chains were read from a single sample in a study of blood T cells in healthy people across ages. MiXCR, run by TCRdb on the 5' RACE reads, gives a single entry per CDR3 protein. Of 550,000 to 700,000 distinct CDR3 sequences listed, 25% to 30% are singletons. The sequenced sample consisted of blood. Source of these receptors: a woman aged 70 to 79 in good health. The CDR3 runs from the conserved cysteine through the conserved F or W. Each record gives: CDR3 length, J gene, V gene, clone size, D gene, CDR3 DNA, CDR3 protein. D genes are given only for firm matches. Not all rows give a size; the values are once, few, many and, for expanded clones, a class.

>17|TRBJ2-3|TRBV7-2|few|TRBD2
TGTGCCAGCAGCCCGCCCGGTGGGCGGGGGGGGAAAGATACGCAGTATTTT
CASSPPGGRGGKDTQYF
>16|TRBJ1-4|TRBV6-1|.|TRBD1
TGTGCCAGCAGGGCGACAGGGACGGTCACTAATGAAAAACTGTTTTTT
CASRATGTVTNEKLFF
>15|TRBJ2-6|TRBV9|.|.
TGTGCCAGCAGCGGTTATAGTTCTGGGGCCAACGTCCTGACTTTC
CASSGYSSGANVLTF
>14|TRBJ1-5|TRBV20-1|.|.
TGCAGTGCTAGAGGTCGGACAGCCAATCAGCCCCAGCATTTT
CSARGRTANQPQHF
>12|TRBJ2-5|TRBV20-1|.|.
TGCAGTGCTACCGGGGCCCAAGAGACCCAGTACTTC
CSATGAQETQYF
>14|TRBJ1-1|TRBV20-1|.|.
TGCAGTGCCTCTCAGGGAGCAATGAACACTGAAGCTTTCTTT
CSASQGAMNTEAFF
>15|TRBJ2-7|TRBV4-3|.|TRBD2
TGCGCCAGCAGCCAAGAATGGGAGGGACGCTACGAGCAGTACTTC
CASSQEWEGRYEQYF
>14|TRBJ2-3|TRBV20-1|.|.
TGCAGTGCCGCTCATCCCGGAGGCGCAGATACGCAGTATTTT
CSAAHPGGADTQYF
>12|TRBJ1-6|TRBV7-2|.|.
TGTGCCAGCAGCGACAGTCTTTCACCCCTCCACTTT
CASSDSLSPLHF
>14|TRBJ2-6|TRBV20-1|.|.
TGCAGTGCTCGTAACAGGGCTGGGGCCAACGTCCTGACTTTC
CSARNRAGANVLTF
>17|TRBJ2-5|TRBV7-2|few|TRBD2
TGTGCCAGCAGCTTAGGGGCTAGCGGGGGTACTGAAGAGACCCAGTACTTC
CASSLGASGGTEETQYF
>14|TRBJ2-7|TRBV20-1|.|.
TGCAGTGCTAGGGGGGAAAAAAGCTCCTACGAGCAGTACTTC
CSARGEKSSYEQYF
>11|TRBJ2-4|TRBV3-1|few|.
TGTGCCAGCAGCCGAGAAGAGATTCAGTACTTC
CASSREEIQYF
>15|TRBJ2-4|TRBV20-1|once|TRBD2
TGCAGTGCAGAGCCTAGCGGGATTGGCAAAAACATTCAGTACTTC
CSAEPSGIGKNIQYF
>14|TRBJ1-2|TRBV5-1|.|.
TGCGCCAGCAGCTTGAAGGGGGGGGTGTCTGGAGGCACCTTC
CASSLKGGVSGGTF
>13|TRBJ1-2|TRBV20-1|few|.
TGCAGTGCTTCGGCGGGAGGGCACTATGGCTACACCTTC
CSASAGGHYGYTF
>12|TRBJ2-3|TRBV12-3/TRBV12-4|.|.
TGTGCCAGCAACCACCCCGCAGATACGCAGTATTTT
CASNHPADTQYF
>18|TRBJ2-7|TRBV7-8|.|.
TGTGCCAGCAGCTTAGATCGGGGACTAGCCGGGACAGGATACGAGCAGTACTTC
CASSLDRGLAGTGYEQYF
>15|TRBJ1-6|TRBV27|many|.
TGTGCCAGCAGTTTTCGGTCAGGGCGTAATTCACCCCTCCACTTT
CASSFRSGRNSPLHF
>13|TRBJ2-5|TRBV20-1|.|.
TGCAGTGCTGCGGGACGGCCTCAAGAGACCCAGTACTTC
CSAAGRPQETQYF
>14|TRBJ1-4|TRBV5-4|.|.
TGTGCCAGCAGCGACCATCGGGCTAATGAAAAACTGTTTTTT
CASSDHRANEKLFF
>15|TRBJ2-4|TRBV5-5|few|TRBD1
TGTGCCAGCAGCTTGGCTCGGACAGGGGTGAGCATTCAGTACTTC
CASSLARTGVSIQYF
>11|TRBJ1-2|TRBV12-3/TRBV12-4|.|.
TGTGCCAGCAGTTTGGGAGATTACTACACCTTC
CASSLGDYYTF
>12|TRBJ1-4|TRBV20-1|.|.
TGCAGTGCGTGGACAGTCGGCGAAAAACTGTTTTTT
CSAWTVGEKLFF
>14|TRBJ2-5|TRBV7-2|.|TRBD1
TGTGCCAGCAGCCCAAGACAGGGGTCGAAGACCCAGTACTTC
CASSPRQGSKTQYF
>14|TRBJ2-5|TRBV18|.|.
TGTGCCAGCTCACCACCGACAGGTCGAGAGACCCAGTACTTC
CASSPPTGRETQYF
>16|TRBJ2-1|TRBV20-1|few|TRBD2
TGCAGTGCTAGAGGGATAGCGGGGGGCCCCCACAATGAGCAGTTCTTC
CSARGIAGGPHNEQFF
>14|TRBJ1-5|TRBV27|.|.
TGTGCCAGCAGGGCGGACAGATGGGATCAGCCCCAGCATTTT
CASRADRWDQPQHF
>16|TRBJ2-7|TRBV7-2|few|.
TGTGCCAGCAGCTTAGGAGGTGTGATCAACTCCTACGAGCAGTACTTC
CASSLGGVINSYEQYF
>15|TRBJ2-1|TRBV18|few|.
TGTGCCAGCTCCCCGCTAGCGCTCTCCTACAATGAGCAGTTCTTC
CASSPLALSYNEQFF
>12|TRBJ1-5|TRBV2|once|.
TGTGCCAGTCAGGAGGGCGGACAGCCCCAGCATTTT
CASQEGGQPQHF
>16|TRBJ2-7|TRBV24-1|.|TRBD1
TGTGCCACCAGTGACCGTACGGGACAGGCAGGCTACGAGCAGTACTTC
CATSDRTGQAGYEQYF
>19|TRBJ2-5|TRBV5-1|many|TRBD2
TGCGCCAGCAGCTTGGTTCCCCTAGCGGGGGGCCGAGATCAAGAGACCCAGTACTTC
CASSLVPLAGGRDQETQYF
>16|TRBJ1-1|TRBV29-1|.|.
TGCAGCGCCCGTAGGGGACGGGGGGCCATGAACACTGAAGCTTTCTTT
CSARRGRGAMNTEAFF
>16|TRBJ1-4|TRBV7-2|once|.
TGTGCCAGCAGCTCGAGCCGAGGGACTGTTAATGAAAAACTGTTTTTT
CASSSSRGTVNEKLFF
>13|TRBJ1-1|TRBV6-2/TRBV6-3|few|.
TGTGCCAGCAGGACGACGGGGACGGTTGAAGCTTTCTTT
CASRTTGTVEAFF
>19|TRBJ2-6|TRBV4-3|few|TRBD1
TGCGCCAGCAGCCGTGAACGATCTCGGACAGGGGTTGGGGCCAACGTCCTGACTTTC
CASSRERSRTGVGANVLTF
>16|TRBJ1-1|TRBV7-9|.|TRBD1
TGTGCCAGCAGCTGGGGACAGGCCGGGCTTGGAATTGAAGCTTTCTTT
CASSWGQAGLGIEAFF
>14|TRBJ2-3|TRBV5-1|.|TRBD2
TGCGCCAGCAGCCGCGGGGGGAGTCGAAATACGCAGTATTTT
CASSRGGSRNTQYF
>14|TRBJ2-5|TRBV7-2|few|TRBD2
TGTGCCAGCAGCTATAGCGGGGGAGGAGAGACCCAGTACTTC
CASSYSGGGETQYF
>15|TRBJ1-4|TRBV29-1|once|TRBD1
TGCAGCGTAGTAGGCCCACGGACAGGCAATGAAAAACTGTTTTTT
CSVVGPRTGNEKLFF